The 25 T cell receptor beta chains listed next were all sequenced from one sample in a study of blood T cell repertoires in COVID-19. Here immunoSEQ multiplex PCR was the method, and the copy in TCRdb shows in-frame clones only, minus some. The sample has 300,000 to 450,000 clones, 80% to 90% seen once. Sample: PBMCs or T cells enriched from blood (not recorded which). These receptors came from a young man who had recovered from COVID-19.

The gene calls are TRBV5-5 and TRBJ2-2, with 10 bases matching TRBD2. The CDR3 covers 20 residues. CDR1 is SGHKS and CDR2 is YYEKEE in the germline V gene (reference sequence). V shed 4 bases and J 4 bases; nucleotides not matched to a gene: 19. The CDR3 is CASSPQGMAAGGPGTGELFF. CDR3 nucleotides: TGTGCCAGCAGCCCGCAAGGGATGGCAGCGGGAGGGCCGGGCACCGGGGAGCTGTTTTTT.

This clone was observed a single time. The CDR3 sequence: CASSFDIKSGYTF. As DNA, the CDR3 is TGTGCCAGCAGTTTCGACATCAAGTCTGGCTACACCTTC. The chain has TRBV5-8 and TRBJ1-2; no reliable D call. This CDR3 region has 13 residues. V was pared by 5 bases and J by 7 bases, with 15 bases between. Germline V CDR1 and CDR2: SGHTS, YDEGEE.

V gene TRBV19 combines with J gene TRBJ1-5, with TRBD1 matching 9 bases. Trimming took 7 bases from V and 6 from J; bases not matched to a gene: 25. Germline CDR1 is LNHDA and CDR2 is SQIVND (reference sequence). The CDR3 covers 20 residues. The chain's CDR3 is CASKSKPPGQGYGSGQPQHF. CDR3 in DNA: TGTGCCAGTAAGTCAAAGCCACCGGGACAGGGTTACGGTTCAGGTCAGCCCCAGCATTTT.

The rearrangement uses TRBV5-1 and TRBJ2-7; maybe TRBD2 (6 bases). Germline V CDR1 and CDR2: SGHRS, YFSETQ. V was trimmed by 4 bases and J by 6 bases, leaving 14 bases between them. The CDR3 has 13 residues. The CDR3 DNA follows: TGCGCCAGCAGCCTGCTGGGACTCTCCGAGCAGTACTTC. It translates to CASSLLGLSEQYF.

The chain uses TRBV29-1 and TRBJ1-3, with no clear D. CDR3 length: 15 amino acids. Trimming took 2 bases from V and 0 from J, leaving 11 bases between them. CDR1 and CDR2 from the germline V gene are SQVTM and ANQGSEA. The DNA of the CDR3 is TGCAGCGTTGAAATTCGGTTCGGCTCTGGAAACACCATATATTTT. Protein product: CSVEIRFGSGNTIYF.

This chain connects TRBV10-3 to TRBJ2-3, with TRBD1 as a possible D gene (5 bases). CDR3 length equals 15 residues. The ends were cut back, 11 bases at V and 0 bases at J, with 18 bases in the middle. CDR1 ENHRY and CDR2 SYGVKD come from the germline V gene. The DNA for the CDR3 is TGTGCCGTTAGGGGAATTTACCTCAGCACAGATACGCAGTATTTT. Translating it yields CAVRGIYLSTDTQYF.

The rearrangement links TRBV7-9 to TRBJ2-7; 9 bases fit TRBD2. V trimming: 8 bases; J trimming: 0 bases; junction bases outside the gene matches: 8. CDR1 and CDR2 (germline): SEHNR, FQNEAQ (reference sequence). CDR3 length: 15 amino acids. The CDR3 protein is CASGRLADLSYEQYF. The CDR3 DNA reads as TGTGCCAGCGGCAGACTAGCGGACCTCTCCTACGAGCAGTACTTC.

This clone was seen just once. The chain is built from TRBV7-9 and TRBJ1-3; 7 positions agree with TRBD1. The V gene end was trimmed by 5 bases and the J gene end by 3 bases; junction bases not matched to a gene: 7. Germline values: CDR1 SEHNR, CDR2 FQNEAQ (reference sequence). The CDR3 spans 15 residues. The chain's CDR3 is CASSPTGAGGNTIYF. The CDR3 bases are TGTGCCAGCAGCCCAACAGGGGCTGGTGGAAACACCATATATTTT.

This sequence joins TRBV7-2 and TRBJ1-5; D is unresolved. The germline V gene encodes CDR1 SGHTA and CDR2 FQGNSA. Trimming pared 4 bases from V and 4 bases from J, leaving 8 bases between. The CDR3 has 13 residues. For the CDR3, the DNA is TGTGCCAGCAGCTCACACCCTAATCAGCCCCAGCATTTT. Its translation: CASSSHPNQPQHF.

The DNA for the CDR3 is TGTGCCAGCTCACTCTTACAGAGCTCCTACGAGCAGTACTTC. This codes for CASSLLQSSYEQYF. The chain combines TRBV18 with TRBJ2-7; unclear D gene. This CDR3 spans 14 amino acids. Trimming left V 4 bases short and J 0 bases short, with 10 bases between. In germline, CDR1 is KGHSH, CDR2 LQKENI.

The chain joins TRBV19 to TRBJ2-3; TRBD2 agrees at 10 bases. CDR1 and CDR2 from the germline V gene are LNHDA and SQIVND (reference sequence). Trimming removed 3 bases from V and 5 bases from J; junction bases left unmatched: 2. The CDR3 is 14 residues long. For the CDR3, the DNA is TGTGCCAGTAGTATGAGGACTAGCGGAGATACGCAGTATTTT. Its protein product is CASSMRTSGDTQYF.

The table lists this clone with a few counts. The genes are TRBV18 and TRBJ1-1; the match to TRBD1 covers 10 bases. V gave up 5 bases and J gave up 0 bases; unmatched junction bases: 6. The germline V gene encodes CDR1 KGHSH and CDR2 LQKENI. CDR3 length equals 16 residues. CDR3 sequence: CASSRTGGGMNTEAFF. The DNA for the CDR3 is TGTGCCAGCTCAAGGACAGGGGGAGGGATGAACACTGAAGCTTTCTTT. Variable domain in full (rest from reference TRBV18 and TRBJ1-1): NAGVMQNPRHLVRRRGQEARLRCSPMKGHSHVYWYRQLPEEGLKFMVYLQKENIIDESGMPKERFSAEFPKEGPSILRIQQVVRGDSAAYFCASSRTGGGMNTEAFFGQGTRLTVV.

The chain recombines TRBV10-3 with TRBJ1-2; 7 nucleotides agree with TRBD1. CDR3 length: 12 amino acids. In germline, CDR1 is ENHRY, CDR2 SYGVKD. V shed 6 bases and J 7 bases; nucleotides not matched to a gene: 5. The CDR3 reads CAIRPRDSGYTF. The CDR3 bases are TGTGCCATCAGGCCCAGGGACAGTGGCTACACCTTC.

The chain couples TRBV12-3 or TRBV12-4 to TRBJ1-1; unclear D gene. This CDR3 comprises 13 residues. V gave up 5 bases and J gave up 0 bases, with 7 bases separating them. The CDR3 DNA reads TGTGCCAGCAGTCACGGGTTGAACACTGAAGCTTTCTTT. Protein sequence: CASSHGLNTEAFF.

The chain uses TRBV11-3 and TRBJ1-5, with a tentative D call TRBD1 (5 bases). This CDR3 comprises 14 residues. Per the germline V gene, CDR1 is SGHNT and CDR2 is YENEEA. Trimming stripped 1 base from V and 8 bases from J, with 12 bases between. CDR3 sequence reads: CASSLVQGFEPQHF. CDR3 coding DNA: TGTGCCAGCAGCTTAGTGCAGGGATTTGAGCCCCAGCATTTT.

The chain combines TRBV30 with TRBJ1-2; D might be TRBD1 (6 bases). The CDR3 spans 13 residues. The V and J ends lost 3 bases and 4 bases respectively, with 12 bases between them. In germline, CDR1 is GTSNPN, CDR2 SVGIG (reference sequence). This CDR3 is CAWSPTGSYGYTF. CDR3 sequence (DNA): TGTGCCTGGAGCCCTACAGGGTCCTATGGCTACACCTTC.

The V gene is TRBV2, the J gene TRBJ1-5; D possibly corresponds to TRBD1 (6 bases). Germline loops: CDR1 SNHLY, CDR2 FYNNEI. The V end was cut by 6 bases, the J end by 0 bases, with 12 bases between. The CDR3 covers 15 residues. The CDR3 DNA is TGTGCCAGCAGACGTAACAGGGATAGCAATCAGCCCCAGCATTTT. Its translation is CASRRNRDSNQPQHF.

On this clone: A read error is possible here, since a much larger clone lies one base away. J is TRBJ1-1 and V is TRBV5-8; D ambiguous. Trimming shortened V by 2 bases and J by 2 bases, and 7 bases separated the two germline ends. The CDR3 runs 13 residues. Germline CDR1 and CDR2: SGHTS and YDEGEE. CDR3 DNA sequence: TGTGCCAGCAGCTTACGGGGTAACACTGAAGCTTTCTTT. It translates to CASSLRGNTEAFF.

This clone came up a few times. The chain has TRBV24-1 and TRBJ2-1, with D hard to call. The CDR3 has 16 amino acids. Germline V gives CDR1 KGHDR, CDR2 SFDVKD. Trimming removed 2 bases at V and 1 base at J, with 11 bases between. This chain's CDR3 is CATSDSTPGSYNEQFF. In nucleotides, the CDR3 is TGTGCCACCAGTGATTCGACACCTGGTTCCTACAATGAGCAGTTCTTC.

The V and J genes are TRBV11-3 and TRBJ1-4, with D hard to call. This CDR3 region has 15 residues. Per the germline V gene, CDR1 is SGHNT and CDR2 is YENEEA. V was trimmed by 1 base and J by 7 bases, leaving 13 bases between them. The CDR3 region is CASSLVIRVGEKLFF. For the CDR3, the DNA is TGTGCCAGCAGCTTAGTAATACGGGTTGGTGAAAAACTGTTTTTT.

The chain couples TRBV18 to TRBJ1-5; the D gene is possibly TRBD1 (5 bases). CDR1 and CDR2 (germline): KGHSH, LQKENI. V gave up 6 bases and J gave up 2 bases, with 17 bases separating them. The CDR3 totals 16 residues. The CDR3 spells CASSPGAGIGNQPQHF. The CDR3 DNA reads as TGTGCCAGCTCCCCGGGAGCAGGGATTGGCAATCAGCCCCAGCATTTT.

CDR3 sequence (DNA): TGTGCCAGCAGTGACACCTCGGGACAGGGCAATGAGCAGTTCTTC. Translated: CASSDTSGQGNEQFF. This chain connects TRBV6-4 to TRBJ2-1, with 9 positions matching TRBD1. Trimming cost V 2 bases and J 6 bases; bases outside gene matches: 5. From germline, CDR1 is MRHNA and CDR2 SNTAGT. This CDR3 has 15 residues.

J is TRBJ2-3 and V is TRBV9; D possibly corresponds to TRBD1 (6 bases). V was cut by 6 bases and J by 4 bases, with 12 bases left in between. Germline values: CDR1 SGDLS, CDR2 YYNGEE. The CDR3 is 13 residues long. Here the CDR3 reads CASNLRGPDTQYF. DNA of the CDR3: TGTGCCAGCAACCTCAGGGGACCAGATACGCAGTATTTT.

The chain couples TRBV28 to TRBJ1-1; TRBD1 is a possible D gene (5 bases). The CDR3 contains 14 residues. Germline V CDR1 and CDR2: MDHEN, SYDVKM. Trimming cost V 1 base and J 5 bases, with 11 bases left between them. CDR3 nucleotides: TGTGCCAGCAGTTTATTCCCCCGACAGACTGAAGCTTTCTTT. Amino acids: CASSLFPRQTEAFF.

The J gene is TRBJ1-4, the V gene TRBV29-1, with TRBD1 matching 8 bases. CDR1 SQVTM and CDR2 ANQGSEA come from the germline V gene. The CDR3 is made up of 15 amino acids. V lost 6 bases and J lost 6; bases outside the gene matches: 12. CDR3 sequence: CSVLDRVGGYEKLFF. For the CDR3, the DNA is TGCAGCGTACTGGACAGGGTTGGGGGTTATGAAAAACTGTTTTTT. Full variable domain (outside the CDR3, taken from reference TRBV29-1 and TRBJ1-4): SAVISQKPSRDICQRGTSLTIQCQVDSQVTMMFWYRQQPGQSLTLIATANQGSEATYESGFVIDKFPISRPNLTFSTLTVSNMSPEDSSIYLCSVLDRVGGYEKLFFGSGTQLSVL.